This section outlines one TCR beta chain sequence together with its context. What it binds is not known. V lost 1 base and J lost 5, with 9 bases in between. CDR3 length: 14 amino acids. CDR1 is SGHKS and CDR2 is YYEKEE in the germline V gene (reference sequence). The primer mix had 60 Vbeta and 13 Jbeta primers. Per the authors' pipeline: Later analysis identified approximately 80 million unique TCR beta chains, about 10 million shared. Generated by immunoSEQ multiplex PCR, the TCRdb table keeps only in-frame clones and is missing some. Clone size and V and J calls were adopted from that table, with D and trimming inferred from the DNA. This listing includes under 250,000 clones. This record comes from a study of cytomegalovirus exposure and HLA in healthy donors. Broader study findings: Analysis was carried out at a later point, and it linked a missense DCLRE1C variant to TCR beta V- and J-gene trimming. In vitro data verified three CMV-associated chains as specific for CMV antigens. Many donors shared some public TCRs, even though most TCR sequences were rare.

Sample: PBMCs. V is TRBV5-5 and J is TRBJ2-2, with a weak D call TRBD2 (5 bases). The clonotype was recovered from a girl aged 2 to 9 in good health and CMV-seropositive. This chain's CDR3 is CASSLRGETGELFF. The DNA of the CDR3 is TGTGCCAGCAGCTTGCGGGGAGAAACCGGGGAGCTGTTTTTT.